This T cell receptor beta chain was documented in a study of shared clonotypes between healthy human individuals (dated by TCRdb to 2018 to 2021). Looking at the study overall: A few men and a couple of women, aged 18 to 49 years, made up the cohort. Per donor, three plates each were used for CD4 naive and CD4 memory, two for CD8 naive, and one for CD8 memory. The study deeply sequenced blood TCR repertoires of five healthy adults to estimate repertoire size and the extent of clonotype sharing between individuals. Libraries were prepared and TCR repertoires were sequenced by different laboratories using diverse techniques, in order to increase sequencing depth and limit assay-specific biases. Per donor, leukapheresis produced somewhere between about 0.85 and 9.5 billion PBMCs.

The investigation overall reported the following: Compared with non-shared clonotypes, clonotypes shared by all four sorted-subset donors had higher generation probabilities. About 5% of naive CD4, 3.5% of naive CD8, approximately 2.2% of memory CD4, and around 0.42% of memory CD8 clonotypes were shared across a few donors. Based on pairwise subsampling, the degree of clonotype sharing among donors was expected to be affected by sequencing depth. Even with the large sequencing depth, rarefaction of the sorted-subset datasets indicated that sequencing was incomplete. Only blood was sampled, and tissue TCR repertoires likely differ from those in blood. Because the study included only a small number of donors, the genetic and exposure-history diversity represented was limited. Naive subsets generally had larger estimated clonotype richness than memory subsets did.

TCR CDR3 regions were amplified from genomic DNA by multiplex PCR using the deep immunoSEQ assay. For each cell subset, the extracted genomic DNA was distributed evenly across all wells of several immunoSEQ 96-well plates, and each plate served as one replicate. Each replicate PCR for sorted subsets received around 210 ng genomic DNA, equal to about 30,000 T cell genomes. Purified libraries were measured with a Qubit 3.0 fluorometer, size-checked on a Bioanalyzer 2100, and measured again with the KAPA Library Quantification kit. Each immunoSEQ 96-well plate was sequenced on its own single-read 150-cycle Illumina NextSeq 550 flow cell. On the authors' methods: The immunoSEQ output contained only junctional sequences without quality scores, so filtering could not match that applied to full-length reads. Sequences were annotated with PyIR, a Python wrapper for IgBLAST v1.9, and V/J genes and CDR3 were assigned using IMGT germline references. Reads were removed for weak V/J assignments (E-value above 1e-6), missing CDR3, stop codons, out-of-frame junctions, or ambiguous translated residues. A V3J clonotype was defined by an identical inferred V gene, J gene, and CDR3 amino acid sequence. To compute the percentage overlap between repertoires, the number of shared unique clonotypes was divided by the size of the smaller repertoire. RTK rarefaction, the Chao1 estimator, and Recon v2.1 estimates of unobserved clonotypes were used to assess repertoire richness. Generation probabilities for all TCRbeta clonotypes obtained by the gDNA method from several donors were computed using OLGA. Not all clones reach the TCRdb copy of this immuneACCESS table, which keeps in-frame sequences only. Checked studies attribute under half of the gap to unresolved V genes and leave the rest unexplained. The D gene and trimming were derived from the DNA, and the V and J assignments and clone size from that table. In all, the sample holds 2 million to 2.5 million clones, and over 85% of those were seen once. The ten largest clones capture about 0.41% of the sample.

Trimming costs V 6 bases and J 4 bases, and their ends lie 10 bases apart. CDR1 and CDR2 were assigned from the germline V gene as KGHSH and LQKENI. There are 13 amino acids in the CDR3, from cysteine to phenylalanine inclusive. Only the CDR3 part of the read is kept: 39 bases, read in frame from the first base. The donors were healthy, HIV-negative adults who had no recently reported acute infections or vaccinations. Every donor was a Caucasian adult living in Nashville, Tennessee, USA. CD4+ T cells were enriched by magnetic negative selection, after which naive cells were positively selected on CD45RA and the negative fraction was taken as the memory subset. After blood collection by leukapheresis, PBMCs were isolated using Ficoll-Histopaque density gradient centrifugation and then cryopreserved in the vapor phase of liquid nitrogen. Analytical flow cytometry was used to check the purity and quantity of every magnetically sorted T cell population. Genomic DNA was isolated from each sorted fraction and quantified by UV absorbance on a Nanodrop 2000c.

Concerning this clone: No antigen is known for it. Nothing much larger sits one base from this clone, and base qualities are not available. The identical CDR3 is also encoded by other nucleotide sequences in the sample.

The V and J segments used are TRBV18 and TRBJ2-1, and possibly TRBD2, on 6 matching bases. The TCR sequence derives from a young man in good health. Some clones in this sample may be carry-over from other donors' samples. Sequencing was performed on naive CD4+ T cells from PBMCs. The sample's cell subset or site, from its label and the paper: CD45RA+ positively selected. The DNA sequence is given as TGTGCCAGCTCGCTTGGACTATACAATGAGCAGTTCTTC. Translated, this gives CASSLGLYNEQFF.